This T cell receptor (beta chain) is from a study of human T cells and chemical hapten exposure. Looking at the study overall: Patients got weekly scalp diphenylcyclopropenone doses over the approximately 24-week study. Chiefly female patients presented with alopecia areata, totalis or universalis.

CDR1 SGDLS and CDR2 YYNGEE come from the germline V gene. V gave up 0 bases and J gave up 4 bases; unmatched junction bases: 7. The CDR3 length is 16 residues. This clonotype was detected many times. Its antigen is unidentified. Sample time point: patch test 2, 6 weeks after DPC sensitization. Regarding treatment: therapeutic diphenylcyclopropenone sensitization with weekly scalp DPC. Study findings and constraints: Relative to controls, expanded TCRs formed significantly more large CDR3 similarity clusters.

Each CDR3 protein is one row after TCRdb ran MiXCR on the RACE reads. The sample consists of about 380,000 distinct CDR3 sequences, nearly 6.5% of them appearing once. The V gene is TRBV9, the J gene TRBJ2-7; 10 nucleotides match TRBD2. The sequence came from a woman younger than 30 with alopecia areata. Some clones in this sample may be carry-over from other donors' samples. Source: whole blood, taken in connection with sensitization to the hapten diphenylcyclopropenone (DPC). The CDR3 loop reads CASSVASGTSAYEQYF. The CDR3, as DNA: TGTGCCAGCAGCGTAGCATCCGGGACTAGCGCATACGAGCAGTACTTC.